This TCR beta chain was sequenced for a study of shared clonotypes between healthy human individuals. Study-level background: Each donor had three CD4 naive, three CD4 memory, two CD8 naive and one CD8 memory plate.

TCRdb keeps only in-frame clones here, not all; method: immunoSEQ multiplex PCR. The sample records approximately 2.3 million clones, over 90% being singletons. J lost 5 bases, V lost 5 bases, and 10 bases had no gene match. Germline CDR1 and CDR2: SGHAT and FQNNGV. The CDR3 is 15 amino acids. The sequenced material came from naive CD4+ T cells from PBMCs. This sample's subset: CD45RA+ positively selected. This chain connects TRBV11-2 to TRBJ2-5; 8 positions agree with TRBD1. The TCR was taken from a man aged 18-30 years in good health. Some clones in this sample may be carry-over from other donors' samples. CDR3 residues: CASSTPRTGWETQYF. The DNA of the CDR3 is TGTGCCAGCAGCACTCCGAGGACAGGGTGGGAGACCCAGTACTTC.